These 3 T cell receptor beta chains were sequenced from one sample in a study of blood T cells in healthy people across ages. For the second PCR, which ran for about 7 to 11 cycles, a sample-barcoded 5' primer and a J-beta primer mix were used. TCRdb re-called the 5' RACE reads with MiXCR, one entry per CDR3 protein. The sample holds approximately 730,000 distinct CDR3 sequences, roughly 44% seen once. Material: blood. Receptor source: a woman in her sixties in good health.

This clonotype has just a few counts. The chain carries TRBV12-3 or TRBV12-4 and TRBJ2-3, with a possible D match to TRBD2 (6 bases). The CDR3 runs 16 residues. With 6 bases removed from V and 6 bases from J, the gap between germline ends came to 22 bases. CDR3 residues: CASSPSGGVSGDTQYF. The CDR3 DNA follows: TGTGCCAGCAGCCCTTCCGGGGGTGTGTCAGGGGATACGCAGTATTTT.

The CDR3 DNA reads TGTGCCAGCAGCCCAAGACGAGCGGGCGCCTACGAGCAGTACTTC. Its protein is CASSPRRAGAYEQYF. The rearrangement uses TRBV3-1 and TRBJ2-5, with a possible D match to TRBD2 (6 bases). The J call may be in error: the DNA end matches TRBJ2-7 better. CDR3 length equals 15 residues. Germline-derived CDR1 and CDR2 are LGHDT and YNNKEL (reference sequence).

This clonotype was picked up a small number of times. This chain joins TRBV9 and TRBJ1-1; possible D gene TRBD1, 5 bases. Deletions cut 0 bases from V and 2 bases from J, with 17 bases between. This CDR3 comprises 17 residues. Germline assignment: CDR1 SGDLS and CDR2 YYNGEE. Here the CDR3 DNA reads TGTGCCAGCAGCGTAGGGTTGATGGGGGGGGAAAACACTGAAGCTTTCTTT. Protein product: CASSVGLMGGENTEAFF.